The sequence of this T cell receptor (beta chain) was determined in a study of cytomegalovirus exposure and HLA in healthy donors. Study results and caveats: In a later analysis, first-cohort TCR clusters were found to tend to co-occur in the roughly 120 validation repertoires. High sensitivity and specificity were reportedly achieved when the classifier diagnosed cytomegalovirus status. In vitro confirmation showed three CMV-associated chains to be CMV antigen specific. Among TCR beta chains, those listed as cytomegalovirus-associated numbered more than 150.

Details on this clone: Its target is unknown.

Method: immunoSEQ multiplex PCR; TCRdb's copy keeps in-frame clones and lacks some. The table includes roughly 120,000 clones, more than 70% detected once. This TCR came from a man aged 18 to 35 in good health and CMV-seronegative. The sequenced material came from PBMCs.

The CDR3 sequence is CASSLDPAGTLSFAEAFF. As DNA, the CDR3 is TGTGCCAGCAGCTTAGATCCGGCAGGGACTCTTTCTTTCGCTGAAGCTTTCTTT. The chain links TRBV11-2 to TRBJ1-1; weak D call: TRBD1 (5 bases). The germline V gene encodes CDR1 SGHAT and CDR2 FQNNGV. V lost 0 bases and J 6 bases, leaving 23 bases between the germline ends. This CDR3 has 18 residues.